These T cell receptor beta chains were read from a single sample in a study of T cells in Graves' hyperthyroidism and ophthalmopathy. MiXCR was run by TCRdb on the multiplex PCR reads, yielding one entry per CDR3 protein. The table includes roughly 520,000 distinct CDR3 sequences, approximately 24% detected once. The sequenced sample was blood. The receptors were sampled from a woman aged 25-40 years with Graves' ophthalmopathy. The CDR3 runs from the conserved cysteine through the conserved F or W. The D gene is left open where the match is weak. Some rows mark clone size as missing; the rest say once, few, many or name a class of expanded clone.

TRBD1	14	.	TRBV6-2/TRBV6-3	TRBJ2-5	TGTGCCAGCAGTTACCGCAGGGGGCACGAGACCCAGTACTTC	CASSYRRGHETQYF
.	15	.	TRBV9	TRBJ2-7	TGTGCCAGCAGCGTAGGAGGCAGGTGGGACTACGAGCAGTACTTC	CASSVGGRWDYEQYF
TRBD1	14	few	TRBV30	TRBJ2-5	TGTGCCTGGAGTGTCCAGGGGGCCGGGGAGACCCAGTACTTC	CAWSVQGAGETQYF
.	14	many	TRBV2	TRBJ1-2	TGTGCCAGCAGTAAAAATACCTATAACTATGGCTACACCTTC	CASSKNTYNYGYTF
.	14	many	TRBV9	TRBJ1-1	TGTGCCAGCAGCGTAGGGGCGGTGAACACTGAAGCTTTCTTT	CASSVGAVNTEAFF
.	14	many	TRBV6-1	TRBJ1-1	TGTGCCAGCAGGGCGGATAAGATGAACACTGAAGCTTTCTTT	CASRADKMNTEAFF
.	15	few	TRBV9	TRBJ2-5	TGTGCCAGCAGCGCTGGGGGGGGCCAGGGGGAGCCCCAGTACTTC	CASSAGGGQGEPQYF
.	12	many	TRBV12-3/TRBV12-4	TRBJ1-1	TGTGCCAGCAGTTTTGAGGGGACTGAAGCTTTCTTT	CASSFEGTEAFF
TRBD1	14	many	TRBV7-9	TRBJ1-2	TGTGCCAGCAGCCACCCCGACAGGGACTATGGCTACACCTTC	CASSHPDRDYGYTF
TRBD2	13	few	TRBV10-2	TRBJ2-5	TGCGCCAGCGGCGGGGGTATGGGAGTGACCCAGTACTTC	CASGGGMGVTQYF
TRBD1	13	many	TRBV29-1	TRBJ2-7	TGCAGCGTCCACAGGACAGGGGGGAACGAGCAGTACTTC	CSVHRTGGNEQYF
TRBD1	15	.	TRBV12-3/TRBV12-4	TRBJ1-1	TGTGCCAGCACCCTGACAGGGGGCGGTGGCACTGAAGCTTTCTTT	CASTLTGGGGTEAFF
.	12	many	TRBV18	TRBJ1-1	TGTGCCAGCTCGACCATGAACACTGAAGCTTTCTTT	CASSTMNTEAFF
.	15	many	TRBV11-3	TRBJ2-7	TGTGCCAGCAGCTTAAGTCAGGGGGGCTTCGACGAGCAGTACTTC	CASSLSQGGFDEQYF
TRBD1	13	many	TRBV5-1	TRBJ1-2	TGCGCCAGCAGCCCTGGGACAGAGTTTAGCTACACCTTC	CASSPGTEFSYTF
.	12	.	TRBV5-6	TRBJ2-7	TGTGCCAGCAGCCTACTGACTCACGAGCAGTACTTC	CASSLLTHEQYF
.	15	few	TRBV6-1	TRBJ2-5	TGTGCCAGCAGTAAGGCAGGGTTTCTAGGAGAGACCCAGTACTTC	CASSKAGFLGETQYF
TRBD2	16	.	TRBV2	TRBJ2-7	TGTGCCAGCAGTGGGGGAGAACTAGCGCTTTCCTACGAGCAGTACTTC	CASSGGELALSYEQYF
TRBD1	14	many	TRBV6-1	TRBJ1-1	TGTGCCAGCAGTGCGGCCCAGGGGGGGACTGAAGCTTTCTTT	CASSAAQGGTEAFF
TRBD1	15	.	TRBV5-1	TRBJ1-2	TGCGCCAGCAGCTTGGCCCCCGGGACAGGAGGTGGCTACACCTTC	CASSLAPGTGGGYTF
.	17	.	TRBV11-1	TRBJ2-6	TGTGCCAGCAGCCCGATCCCTGGACAGTCTGGGGCCAACGTCCTGACTTTC	CASSPIPGQSGANVLTF
.	16	.	TRBV19	TRBJ1-5	TGTGCCAGTAGTATAGTAGGTCGGGCAATAAGGCAGCCCCAGCATTTT	CASSIVGRAIRQPQHF
.	15	many	TRBV7-9	TRBJ2-7	TGTGCCAGCAGCTTAGTTGTGGAGAACGGCGACGAGCAGTACTTC	CASSLVVENGDEQYF
TRBD1	16	many	TRBV11-3	TRBJ2-7	TGTGCCAGCAGCTTAGGGACCGGGACAGGGTCCTACGAGCAGTACTTC	CASSLGTGTGSYEQYF
.	13	.	TRBV20-1	TRBJ2-7	TGCAGCGCCCCGGGACTGCCCCCTGGTGAGCAGTACTTC	CSAPGLPPGEQYF
TRBD1	14	many	TRBV6-5	TRBJ2-2	TGTGCCAGCAGCCCGACAGGGAGCACCGGGGAGCTGTTTTTT	CASSPTGSTGELFF
.	12	few	TRBV7-9	TRBJ1-1	TGTGCCAGCAGCTTGGTAGCGTTTGAAGCTTTCTTT	CASSLVAFEAFF
TRBD1	18	.	TRBV6-2/TRBV6-3	TRBJ1-1	TGTGCCAGCAGTTACCGACGGGACAGCCAAAACATAAACACTGAAGCTTTCTTT	CASSYRRDSQNINTEAFF
.	13	many	TRBV6-2/TRBV6-3	TRBJ1-2	TGTGCCAGCAGTTACCTGGGACACTATGGCTACACCTTC	CASSYLGHYGYTF
.	12	many	TRBV10-3	TRBJ1-2	TGTGCCATCAGTGTAGCAAACTATGGCTACACCTTC	CAISVANYGYTF
.	13	many	TRBV6-2/TRBV6-3	TRBJ1-5	TGTGCCAGCAAACCCGGGGGGGACCAGCCCCAGCATTTT	CASKPGGDQPQHF
.	13	many	TRBV7-3	TRBJ1-1	TGTGCCAGCAGTGCCCCACCCCACGCAGAAGCTTTCTTT	CASSAPPHAEAFF
.	15	many	TRBV20-1	TRBJ2-7	TGCAGTGCTAGGGCGGCAGGACATCCCACCTACGAGCAGTACTTC	CSARAAGHPTYEQYF
TRBD1	16	.	TRBV11-2	TRBJ2-2	TGTGCCAGCAGTCGAAACAGGGGCTCAAACACCGGGGAGCTGTTTTTT	CASSRNRGSNTGELFF
.	13	many	TRBV6-5	TRBJ2-5	TGTGCCAGCAGTTACGGAGGACCAGAGACCCAGTACTTC	CASSYGGPETQYF
.	14	many	TRBV12-3/TRBV12-4	TRBJ2-5	TGTGCCAGCAGCCGCAGGAGGCAGCAAGAGACCCAGTACTTC	CASSRRRQQETQYF
.	16	few	TRBV12-3/TRBV12-4	TRBJ2-7	TGTGCCAGCAGTTTAGGTGGTCTCATGAGCTCCTACGAGCAGTACTTC	CASSLGGLMSSYEQYF
.	16	many	TRBV12-3/TRBV12-4	TRBJ2-2	TGTGCCAGCAGTCTAGCCATAGGGGGAAACACCGGGGAGCTGTTTTTT	CASSLAIGGNTGELFF
.	15	.	TRBV2	TRBJ2-2	TGTGCCAGCAGTGACACGGGTAGCCTGGACGGGGAGCTGTTTTTT	CASSDTGSLDGELFF
TRBD1	14	many	TRBV18	TRBJ2-7	TGTGCCAGCTCACCGGGACAGGGGAATGACGAGCAGTACTTC	CASSPGQGNDEQYF
TRBD2	14	.	TRBV27	TRBJ2-7	TGTGCCAGTTCCACTAGCGGGGAGCCCTACGAGCAGTACTTC	CASSTSGEPYEQYF
.	12	many	TRBV29-1	TRBJ1-1	TGCAGCGTTGAAGGGTTAGATACTGAAGCTTTCTTT	CSVEGLDTEAFF
TRBD1	14	.	TRBV2	TRBJ1-5	TGTGCCAGCAGTGATAAGGGGGCGCGACAGCCCCAGCATTTT	CASSDKGARQPQHF
.	12	many	TRBV20-1	TRBJ1-1	TGCAGTGTTGGGACAACGAACACTGAAGCTTTCTTT	CSVGTTNTEAFF
.	11	many	TRBV30	TRBJ1-1	TGTGCCTGTACCGGGGACACTGAAGCTTTCTTT	CACTGDTEAFF
.	12	many	TRBV7-6	TRBJ2-7	TGTGCCAGCAGCGTAGGGTTTAACGAGCAGTACTTC	CASSVGFNEQYF
.	16	many	TRBV14	TRBJ1-2	TGTGCCAGCAGCCAAGGACTAAGACCCCAATCGGATGGCTACACCTTC	CASSQGLRPQSDGYTF
.	14	many	TRBV20-1	TRBJ1-1	TGCAGTGCTAGAGTGGGGGCGGGGGACACTGAAGCTTTCTTT	CSARVGAGDTEAFF
.	12	many	TRBV19	TRBJ1-5	TGTGCCAGTAACCAGGGTGTAGGGCCCCAGCATTTT	CASNQGVGPQHF
.	14	.	TRBV10-3	TRBJ2-5	TGTGCCATCAGCTCAGGAGACCGCCAAGAGACCCAGTACTTC	CAISSGDRQETQYF
TRBD1	16	many	TRBV20-1	TRBJ1-1	TGCAGTGCTAGAGCGGACAGGGGTACGGTGGACACTGAAGCTTTCTTT	CSARADRGTVDTEAFF
.	14	few	TRBV19	TRBJ1-5	TGTGCCAGTAGTATGGGGACGACGTATCAGCCCCAGCATTTT	CASSMGTTYQPQHF